The sequence of this TCR beta chain was determined in a study of PD-L1 blockade in urothelial cancer. Study-wide context: Blood yielded a median of about 140,000 T cells per sample.

Time point here: pretreatment peripheral blood. Patients' cancers were locally advanced or metastatic urothelial carcinomas. Each PCR had synthetic TCR analog templates added to it as a spike-in. The repertoire was sequenced with immunoSEQ multiplex PCR; TCRdb's copy has only in-frame clones and lacks some. Of about 79,000 clones listed, just under 85% are singletons. Trimming took 9 bases from V and 5 from J; bases not matched to a gene: 14. CDR1 SGHTA and CDR2 FQGNSA come from the germline V gene. The CDR3 runs 15 residues. The chain employs TRBV7-2 and TRBJ2-5; 8 nucleotides match TRBD2. The specimen was PBMCs, collected around atezolizumab (anti-PD-L1) treatment. This receptor was obtained from a man aged 35 to 55 with urothelial cancer. As DNA, the CDR3 is TGTGCCAGTAGCCCCAACGGGGGGGTGAGGGAGACCCAGTACTTC. It is translated as CASSPNGGVRETQYF.